This T cell receptor (beta chain) was sequenced during a study of blood T cell repertoires in COVID-19. Turning to the study itself: The United States, Italy and Spain provided the acute and convalescent COVID-19 samples.

CDR3 length equals 12 residues. The germline V gene encodes CDR1 MDHEN and CDR2 SYDVKM. Trimming took 6 bases from V and 5 from J, leaving 10 bases between them. Points on this clone: This sample includes further DNA sequences coding for the same CDR3.

The repertoire was sequenced with immunoSEQ multiplex PCR; TCRdb's copy has only in-frame clones and lacks some. The sample holds more than 200,000 clones, more than 70% seen once. The origin of this receptor is a woman aged 50 to 60 with acute or convalescent COVID-19. The rearrangement links TRBV28 to TRBJ1-2; unclear D gene. Sequencing was performed on peripheral blood. The CDR3 sequence is CASSQQVYGYTF. The CDR3 region has the DNA TGTGCCAGCAGCCAGCAGGTGTATGGCTACACCTTC.